Listed below are T cell receptor beta chains from one sample, sequenced in a study of CD8 T cells in Susac syndrome. TCRdb re-analysed the immunoSEQ multiplex PCR reads in MiXCR, keeping a single row per CDR3 protein. The table lists approximately 120,000 distinct CDR3 sequences, around 94% of them singletons. What was sequenced was CD4+ T cells from PBMCs. The receptors here all came from a human donor in good health. CDR3s include the opening cysteine and the closing phenylalanine or tryptophan.

TRBV29-1	TRBJ1-2	CSVRAGVPNYGYTF
TRBV29-1	TRBJ1-1	CSVDATNTEAFF
TRBV3-1	TRBJ1-4	CASNRQGGEKLFF
TRBV20-1	TRBJ2-3	CSARPGTSSTDTQYF
TRBV19	TRBJ2-3	CASHGPSTDTQYF
TRBV20-1	TRBJ2-1	CSATGLAGQFF
TRBV5-1	TRBJ2-2	CASSSRTGNTGELFF
TRBV29-1	TRBJ2-1	CSAFGADSSYNEQFF
TRBV5-5	TRBJ1-1	CASSLAGDGGAFF
TRBV30	TRBJ1-1	CAWGGVLGNTEAFF
TRBV20-1	TRBJ2-1	CSARLLAISSYNEQFF